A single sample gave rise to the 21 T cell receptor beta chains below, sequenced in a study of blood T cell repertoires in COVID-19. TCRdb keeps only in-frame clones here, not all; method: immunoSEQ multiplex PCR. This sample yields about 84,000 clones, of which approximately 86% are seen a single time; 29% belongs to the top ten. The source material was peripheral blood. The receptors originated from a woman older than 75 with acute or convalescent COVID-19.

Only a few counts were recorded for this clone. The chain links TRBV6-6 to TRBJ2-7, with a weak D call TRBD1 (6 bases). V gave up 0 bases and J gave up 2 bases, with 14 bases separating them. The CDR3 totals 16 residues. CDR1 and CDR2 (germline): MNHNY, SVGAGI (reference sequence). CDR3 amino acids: CASSYSMPGTTYEQYF. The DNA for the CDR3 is TGTGCCAGCAGTTACTCGATGCCCGGGACAACCTACGAGCAGTACTTC.

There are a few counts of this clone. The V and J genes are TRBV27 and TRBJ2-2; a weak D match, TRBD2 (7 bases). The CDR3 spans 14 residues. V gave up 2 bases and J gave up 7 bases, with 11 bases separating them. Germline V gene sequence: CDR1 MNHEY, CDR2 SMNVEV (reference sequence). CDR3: CASSLRGAHGELFF. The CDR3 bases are TGTGCCAGCAGTTTACGGGGGGCCCACGGGGAGCTGTTTTTT.

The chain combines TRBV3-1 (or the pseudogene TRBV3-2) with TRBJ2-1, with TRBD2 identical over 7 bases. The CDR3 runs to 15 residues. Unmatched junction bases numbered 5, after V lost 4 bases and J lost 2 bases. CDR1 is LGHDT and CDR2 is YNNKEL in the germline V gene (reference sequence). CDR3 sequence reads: CASSLRGLAYNEQFF. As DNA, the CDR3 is TGTGCCAGCAGCCTAAGAGGACTAGCCTACAATGAGCAGTTCTTC.

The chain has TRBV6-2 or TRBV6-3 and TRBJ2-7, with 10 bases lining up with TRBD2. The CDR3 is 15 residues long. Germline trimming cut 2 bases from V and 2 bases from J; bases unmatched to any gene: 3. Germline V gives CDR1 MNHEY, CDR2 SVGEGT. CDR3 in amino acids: CASSYGTSGTYEQYF. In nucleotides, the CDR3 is TGTGCCAGCAGTTACGGCACTAGCGGGACCTACGAGCAGTACTTC.

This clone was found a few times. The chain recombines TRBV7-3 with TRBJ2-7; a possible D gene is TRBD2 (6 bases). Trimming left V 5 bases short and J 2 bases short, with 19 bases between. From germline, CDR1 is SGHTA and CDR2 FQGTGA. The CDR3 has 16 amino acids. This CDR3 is CASSHSGEVRPYEQYF. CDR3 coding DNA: TGTGCCAGCAGCCACTCCGGGGAGGTGCGTCCCTACGAGCAGTACTTC.

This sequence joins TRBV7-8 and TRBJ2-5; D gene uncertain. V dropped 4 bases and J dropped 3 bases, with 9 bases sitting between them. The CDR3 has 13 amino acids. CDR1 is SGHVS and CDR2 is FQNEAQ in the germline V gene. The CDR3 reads CASSSSREETQYF. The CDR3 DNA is TGTGCCAGCAGCTCGTCGCGCGAAGAGACCCAGTACTTC. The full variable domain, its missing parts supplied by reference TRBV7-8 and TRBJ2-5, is GAGVSQSPRYKVAKRGQDVALRCDPISGHVSLFWYQQALGQGPEFLTYFQNEAQLDKSGLPSDRFFAERPEGSVSTLKIQRTQQEDSAVYLCASSSSREETQYFGPGTRLLVL.

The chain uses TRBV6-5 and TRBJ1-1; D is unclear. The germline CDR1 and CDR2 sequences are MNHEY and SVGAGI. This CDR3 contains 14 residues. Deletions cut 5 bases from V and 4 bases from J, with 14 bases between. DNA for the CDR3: TGTGCCAGCAGTCGGCTGGGAGGTAGCACTGAAGCTTTCTTT. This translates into CASSRLGGSTEAFF.

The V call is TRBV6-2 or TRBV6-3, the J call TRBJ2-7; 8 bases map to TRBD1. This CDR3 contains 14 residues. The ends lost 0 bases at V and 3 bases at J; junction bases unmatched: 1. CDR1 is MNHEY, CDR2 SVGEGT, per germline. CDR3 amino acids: CASSYSGTGYEQYF. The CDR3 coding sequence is TGTGCCAGCAGTTACTCGGGGACAGGCTACGAGCAGTACTTC.

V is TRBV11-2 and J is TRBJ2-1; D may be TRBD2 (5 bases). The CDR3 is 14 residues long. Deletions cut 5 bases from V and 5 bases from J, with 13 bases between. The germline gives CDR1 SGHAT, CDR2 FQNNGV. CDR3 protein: CASSPYGVHNEQFF. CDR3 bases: TGTGCCAGCAGCCCCTACGGGGTTCACAATGAGCAGTTCTTC.

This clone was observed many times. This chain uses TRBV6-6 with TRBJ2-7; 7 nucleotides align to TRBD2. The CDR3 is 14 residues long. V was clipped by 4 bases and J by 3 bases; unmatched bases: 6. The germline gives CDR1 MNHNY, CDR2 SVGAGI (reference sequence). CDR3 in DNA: TGTGCCAGCAGTTCGGCGAGCGGGATCTACGAGCAGTACTTC. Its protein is CASSSASGIYEQYF.

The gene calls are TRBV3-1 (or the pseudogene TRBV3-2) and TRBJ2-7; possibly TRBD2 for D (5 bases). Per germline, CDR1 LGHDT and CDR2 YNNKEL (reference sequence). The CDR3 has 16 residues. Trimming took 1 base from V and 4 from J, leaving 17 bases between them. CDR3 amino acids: CASSQVAYTARYEQYF. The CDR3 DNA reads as TGTGCCAGCAGCCAAGTAGCGTACACGGCGCGGTACGAGCAGTACTTC.

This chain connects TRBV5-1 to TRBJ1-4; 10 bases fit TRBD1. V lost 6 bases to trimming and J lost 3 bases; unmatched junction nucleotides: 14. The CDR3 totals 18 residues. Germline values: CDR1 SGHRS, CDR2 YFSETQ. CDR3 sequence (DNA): TGCGCCAGCAACTCCGGGACAGGGGCCTGGGGATCTAATGAAAAACTGTTTTTT. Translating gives CASNSGTGAWGSNEKLFF. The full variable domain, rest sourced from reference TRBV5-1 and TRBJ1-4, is KAGVTQTPRYLIKTRGQQVTLSCSPISGHRSVSWYQQTPGQGLQFLFEYFSETQRNKGNFPGRFSGRQFSNSRSEMNVSTLELGDSALYLCASNSGTGAWGSNEKLFFGSGTQLSVL.

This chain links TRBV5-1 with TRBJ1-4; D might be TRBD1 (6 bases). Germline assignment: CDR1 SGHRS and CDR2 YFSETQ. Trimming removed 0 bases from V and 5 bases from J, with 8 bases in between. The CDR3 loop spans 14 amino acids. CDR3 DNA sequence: TGCGCCAGCAGCTTGGTAGGGGGAAATGAAAAACTGTTTTTT. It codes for CASSLVGGNEKLFF.

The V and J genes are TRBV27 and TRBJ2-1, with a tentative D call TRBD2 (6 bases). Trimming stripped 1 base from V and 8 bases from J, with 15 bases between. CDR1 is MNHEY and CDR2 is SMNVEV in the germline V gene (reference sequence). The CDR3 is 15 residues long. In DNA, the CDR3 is TGTGCCAGCAGTTTATTGCTAGCGAGCCTGGATGAGCAGTTCTTC. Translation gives CASSLLLASLDEQFF.

The CDR3 protein is CASSLRTGEARGYTF. The CDR3 DNA reads TGCGCCAGCAGCCTCCGGACAGGGGAGGCTCGTGGCTACACCTTC. This chain links TRBV5-1 with TRBJ1-2, with 9 bases that match TRBD1. Germline CDR1 is SGHRS and CDR2 is YFSETQ. With 4 bases clipped from V and 7 bases from J, the junction kept 11 bases outside the gene matches. The CDR3 runs 15 residues.

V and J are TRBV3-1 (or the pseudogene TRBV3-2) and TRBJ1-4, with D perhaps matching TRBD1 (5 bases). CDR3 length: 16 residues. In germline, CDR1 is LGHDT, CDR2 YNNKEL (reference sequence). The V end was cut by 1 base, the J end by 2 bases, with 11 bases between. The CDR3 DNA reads TGTGCCAGCAGCCAAGCAGGCCAGGGCACTAATGAAAAACTGTTTTTT. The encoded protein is CASSQAGQGTNEKLFF.

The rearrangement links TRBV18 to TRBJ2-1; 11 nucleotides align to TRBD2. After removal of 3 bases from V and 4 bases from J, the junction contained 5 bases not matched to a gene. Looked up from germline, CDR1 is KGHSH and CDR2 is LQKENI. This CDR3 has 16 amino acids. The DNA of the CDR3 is TGTGCCAGCTCACCGCCCGGGACTAGCGGTTACAATGAGCAGTTCTTC. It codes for CASSPPGTSGYNEQFF.

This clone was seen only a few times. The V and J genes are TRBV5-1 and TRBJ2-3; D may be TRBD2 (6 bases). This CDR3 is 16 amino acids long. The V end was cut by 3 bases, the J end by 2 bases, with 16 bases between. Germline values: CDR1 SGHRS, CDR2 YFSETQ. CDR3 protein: CASSSGVWRDTDTQYF. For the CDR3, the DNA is TGCGCCAGCAGCTCCGGGGTGTGGCGGGACACAGATACGCAGTATTTT.

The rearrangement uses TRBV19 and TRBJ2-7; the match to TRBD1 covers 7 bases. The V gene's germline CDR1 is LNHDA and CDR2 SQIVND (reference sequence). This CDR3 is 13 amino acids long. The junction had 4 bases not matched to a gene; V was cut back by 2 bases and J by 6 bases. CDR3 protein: CASSIYPGGEQYF. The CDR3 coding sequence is TGTGCCAGTAGTATATATCCAGGGGGCGAGCAGTACTTC. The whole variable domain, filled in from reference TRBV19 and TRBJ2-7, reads DGGITQSPKYLFRKEGQNVTLSCEQNLNHDAMYWYRQDPGQGLRLIYYSQIVNDFQKGDIAEGYSVSREKKESFPLTVTSAQKNPTAFYLCASSIYPGGEQYFGPGTRLTVT.

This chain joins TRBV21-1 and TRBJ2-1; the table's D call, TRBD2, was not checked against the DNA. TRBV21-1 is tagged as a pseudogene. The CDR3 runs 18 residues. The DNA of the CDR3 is TGTGCCAGCAGCAAAGGTATGACTAGCGGCCTTCTCTACAATGAGCAGTTCTTC. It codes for CASSKGMTSGLLYNEQFF.

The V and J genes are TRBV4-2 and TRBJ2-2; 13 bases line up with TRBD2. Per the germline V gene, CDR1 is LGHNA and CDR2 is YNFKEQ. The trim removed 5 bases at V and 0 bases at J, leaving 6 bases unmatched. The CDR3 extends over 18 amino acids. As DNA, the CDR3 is TGTGCCAGCAGCGTCCCGGGACTAGCGGGATCGAACACCGGGGAGCTGTTTTTT. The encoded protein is CASSVPGLAGSNTGELFF.